This T cell receptor (beta chain) is from a study of blood T cells in healthy people across ages. The length of the CDR3 is 14 residues. Trimming took 7 bases from V and 0 from J; bases not matched to a gene: 4. Germline values: CDR1 SGHRS, CDR2 YFSETQ. Sample-barcoded 5' priming and a J-beta primer mix drove a second PCR of roughly 7 to 11 cycles. The authors tagged each cDNA molecule using a template-switch adaptor with 12 random nucleotides. A single record per CDR3 protein comes from TCRdb applying MiXCR to the 5' RACE reads. The sample lists 1 million or so distinct CDR3 sequences, 45% occurring once.

J is TRBJ2-1 and V is TRBV5-1; 7 positions match TRBD1. Sample: blood. The TCR was taken from an older woman in good health. This CDR3 is CASQGDSSYNEQFF. The CDR3 region has the DNA TGCGCCAGCCAGGGGGACAGCTCCTACAATGAGCAGTTCTTC.